This TCR beta chain stems from a study of blood T cell repertoires in COVID-19. Overall study: T cells, B-cell-depleted T cells, or PBMCs supplied cDNA or gDNA.

In the original processing: Amplification from reference gene primers served as the basis for estimated nucleated cell counts. Clones were sequenced by immunoSEQ multiplex PCR, and TCRdb holds only the in-frame ones, with some missing. V and J calls and clone size are copied from that table; D and trimming were computed from the DNA. The table includes about 90,000 clones, around four fifths detected once. V lost 3 bases to trimming and J lost 6 bases, with 12 bases between them. The CDR3 is made up of 14 amino acids. CDR1 MNHNS and CDR2 SASEGT come from the germline V gene. The sample taken for sequencing was peripheral blood. This clonotype was sampled from a woman aged 70 to 79 with active or convalescent COVID-19. The chain is built from TRBV6-1 and TRBJ1-5; TRBD1 might be the D (5 bases). CDR3 sequence (DNA): TGTGCCAGCAGTGATGCCAGGGTTATTCAGCCCCAGCATTTT. Protein product: CASSDARVIQPQHF.